These 9 T cell receptor beta chains originate from one sample sequenced in a study of shared clonotypes between healthy human individuals. TCRdb keeps only in-frame clones here, not all; method: immunoSEQ multiplex PCR. The sample gives around 2.5 million clones, approximately 94% of which show up once; approximately 0.37% is in the top ten. The sequenced sample was naive CD4+ T cells from PBMCs. As for subset: CD45RA+ positively selected. The receptor source for this set is a man in his late teens or twenties in good health. Some clones in this sample may be carry-over from other donors' samples.

This rearrangement joins TRBV18 to TRBJ2-5; perhaps TRBD1 as D (5 bases). CDR1 and CDR2 from the germline V gene are KGHSH and LQKENI. This CDR3 comprises 13 residues. V gave up 6 bases and J gave up 11 bases, with 19 bases separating them. This CDR3 is CASSSRQPLEQYF. The CDR3 nucleotides read TGTGCCAGCTCGTCAAGACAGCCCCTAGAGCAGTACTTC.

This sequence joins TRBV9 and TRBJ1-6, with TRBD1 matching 8 bases. The CDR3 is 16 residues long. Looked up from germline, CDR1 is SGDLS and CDR2 is YYNGEE. The V and J ends lost 4 bases and 6 bases, in that order; junction bases with no gene match: 9. The CDR3 is CASSPHGDRRNSPLHF. The CDR3, as DNA: TGTGCCAGCAGCCCTCATGGGGACAGGCGTAATTCACCCCTCCACTTT. Using reference TRBV9 and TRBJ1-6 for the parts outside the CDR3, the full variable domain is DSGVTQTPKHLITATGQRVTLRCSPRSGDLSVYWYQQSLDQGLQFLIQYYNGEERAKGNILERFSAQQFPDLHSELNLSSLELGDSALYFCASSPHGDRRNSPLHFGNGTRLTVT.

The V call is TRBV29-1, the J call TRBJ2-7; D unclear. Germline V gives CDR1 SQVTM, CDR2 ANQGSEA. The length of the CDR3 is 11 residues. The V end lost 2 bases, the J end lost 5 bases, and 7 bases lay between the germline ends. Written as DNA, the CDR3 is TGCAGCGTTGAAAGTGCTAACGAGCAGTACTTC. Its translation is CSVESANEQYF.

The rearrangement uses TRBV7-2 and TRBJ2-3; D remains unclear. This CDR3 has 12 amino acids. Germline-derived CDR1 and CDR2 are SGHTA and FQGNSA. Trimming took 5 bases from V and 7 from J, leaving 10 bases between them. The chain's CDR3 is CASSPFRYTQYF. As DNA, the CDR3 is TGTGCCAGCAGCCCCTTCCGATATACGCAGTATTTT.

The chain employs TRBV29-1 and TRBJ2-1; 10 nucleotides align to TRBD2. V shed 6 bases and J 3 bases; nucleotides not matched to a gene: 5. Germline V CDR1 and CDR2: SQVTM, ANQGSEA. This CDR3 is 14 amino acids long. Written as DNA, the CDR3 is TGCAGCGTCGTTACTAGCGGGGTCTACAATGAGCAGTTCTTC. Amino acid sequence: CSVVTSGVYNEQFF.

The CDR3 spells CASSELTVSPYEQYF. CDR3 bases: TGTGCCAGCAGTGAACTGACAGTTTCCCCCTACGAGCAGTACTTC. The V and J genes are TRBV6-1 and TRBJ2-7; possible D gene TRBD1, 5 bases. Trimming pared 2 bases from V and 2 bases from J, leaving 13 bases between. Germline assignment: CDR1 MNHNS and CDR2 SASEGT. The length of the CDR3 is 15 residues.

This chain connects TRBV18 to TRBJ1-2; 7 bases are a match to TRBD1. Unmatched junction bases numbered 7, after V lost 1 base and J lost 8 bases. This CDR3 is built from 14 residues. Germline V gives CDR1 KGHSH, CDR2 LQKENI. CDR3 DNA sequence: TGTGCCAGCTCACCACGGGGCACAGGGGACGGCTACACCTTC. This codes for CASSPRGTGDGYTF.

The chain links TRBV7-2 to TRBJ2-6, with D unclear. The CDR3 spans 16 residues. The germline V gene has CDR1 SGHTA and CDR2 FQGNSA. V was clipped by 1 base and J by 0 bases, with 7 bases between them. CDR3 amino acids: CASSLVGNSGANVLTF. As DNA, the CDR3 is TGTGCCAGCAGCTTAGTGGGCAACTCTGGGGCCAACGTCCTGACTTTC.

The chain couples TRBV9 to TRBJ1-2; D call uncertain. Trimming shortened V by 4 bases and J by 7 bases, and 17 bases separated the two germline ends. The CDR3 is 14 amino acids. CDR1 is SGDLS and CDR2 is YYNGEE in the germline V gene. CDR3: CASSPGGPLGGYTF. The CDR3 DNA reads as TGTGCCAGCAGCCCTGGCGGCCCTCTGGGTGGCTACACCTTC.